What follows are 6 T cell receptor beta chains derived from one specimen sequenced in a study of blood T cell repertoires in COVID-19. Produced via immunoSEQ multiplex PCR; TCRdb's table is partial and in-frame only. The table has around 250,000 clones, about 85% seen once. The sequenced sample was PBMCs or T cells enriched from blood (not recorded which). These receptor sequences come from a woman aged 50 to 60 who had been exposed to COVID-19.

The V call is TRBV2, the J call TRBJ2-2; 7 nucleotides align to TRBD2. The CDR3 contains 15 residues. Looked up from germline, CDR1 is SNHLY and CDR2 is FYNNEI. Losses at the gene ends were 10 bases for V and 0 bases for J; bases not matched to a gene: 8. The DNA of the CDR3 is TGTGCCATCGCACGGGGGGACGCGAACACCGGGGAGCTGTTTTTT. Its protein is CAIARGDANTGELFF.

The V call is TRBV5-1, the J call TRBJ1-1, with 7 bases lining up with TRBD1. In germline, CDR1 is SGHRS, CDR2 YFSETQ. CDR3 length: 13 amino acids. The J segment lost 9 bases and the V segment lost 0 bases, leaving 5 bases of the junction unmatched. In nucleotides, the CDR3 is TGCGCCAGCAGCTTGGGAAGGGGACAGCAAGCTTTCTTT. Translating gives CASSLGRGQQAFF.

The chain has TRBV10-1 and TRBJ1-1; TRBD1 is a possible D gene (5 bases). The length of the CDR3 is 15 residues. Trimming took 1 base from V and 5 from J, leaving 14 bases between them. The germline V gene encodes CDR1 WNHNN and CDR2 SYGVQD (reference sequence). The CDR3 DNA sequence: TGCGCCAGCAGTGAGTATAAGGGGCTGGGTACTGAAGCTTTCTTT. It encodes CASSEYKGLGTEAFF.

J is TRBJ1-2 and V is TRBV7-8; D gene uncertain. The germline CDR1 and CDR2 sequences are SGHVS and FQNEAQ. Trimming shortened V by 1 base and J by 3 bases, and 12 bases separated the two germline ends. This CDR3 contains 15 residues. The DNA for the CDR3 is TGTGCCAGCAGCTTAGGGTTCGGTTATGACTATGGCTACACCTTC. Translation: CASSLGFGYDYGYTF. Variable domain in full (rest from reference TRBV7-8 and TRBJ1-2): GAGVSQSPRYKVAKRGQDVALRCDPISGHVSLFWYQQALGQGPEFLTYFQNEAQLDKSGLPSDRFFAERPEGSVSTLKIQRTQQEDSAVYLCASSLGFGYDYGYTFGSGTRLTVV.

The chain employs TRBV15 and TRBJ1-6; unclear D gene. V was cut by 1 base and J by 0 bases, with 7 bases left in between. CDR1 is LNHNV, CDR2 YYDKDF, per germline (reference sequence). This CDR3 has 16 residues. DNA for the CDR3: TGTGCCACCAGCAGAGTTCGCAGCTCCTATAATTCACCCCTCCACTTT. Translated, it gives CATSRVRSSYNSPLHF. Complete variable domain (other parts from reference TRBV15 and TRBJ1-6): DAMVIQNPRYQVTQFGKPVTLSCSQTLNHNVMYWYQQKSSQAPKLLFHYYDKDFNNEADTPDNFQSRRPNTSFCFLDIRSPGLGDTAMYLCATSRVRSSYNSPLHFGNGTRLTVT.

The chain uses TRBV10-3 and TRBJ1-5; D is ambiguous. The V end lost 10 bases, the J end lost 5 bases, and 12 bases lay between the germline ends. The germline gives CDR1 ENHRY, CDR2 SYGVKD. The CDR3 has 12 amino acids. CDR3 coding DNA: TGTGCCACTTCTAGGAACGATCAGCCCCAGCATTTT. Its protein is CATSRNDQPQHF.